This entry features one T cell receptor beta chain sequence. Its antigen is unidentified. The PCR employed 60 Vbeta primers together with 13 Jbeta primers. Generated by immunoSEQ multiplex PCR, the TCRdb table keeps only in-frame clones and is missing some. The data show 100,000 to 150,000 clones, approximately 70% seen once. These data belong to a study of cytomegalovirus exposure and HLA in healthy donors. Study background: Researchers previously reported finding just under 120 million unique TCR beta sequences from 150 million to 200 million T cells. Study-wide findings and caveats: TRBV6-2, TRBV6-3 and some other V segments were unresolvable in 87-base-pair reads.

Trimming took off 3 bases at V and 2 bases at J, with 13 bases between the two ends. Germline-derived CDR1 and CDR2 are WSHSY and SAAADI. The CDR3 has 15 amino acids. The rearrangement joins TRBV10-2 to TRBJ2-5, with a weak D call TRBD1 (6 bases). The sequencing input was PBMCs. The sequence derives from a woman aged 55-69 years in good health and CMV-seropositive. The CDR3 nucleotides are TGCGCCAGCAGTGACAGGGGAGAGAGTCAAGAGACCCAGTACTTC. This gives the protein CASSDRGESQETQYF.